This is a list of T cell receptor beta chains from one sample in a study of blood T cell repertoires in COVID-19. Profiling relied on immunoSEQ multiplex PCR, and the TCRdb table lists in-frame clones only, not all of them. The repertoire consists of 200,000 or so clones, with more than 85% occurring once and the leading ten covering about 1.9%. Sequenced: peripheral blood. These receptors came from a man aged 35-49 years with active or convalescent COVID-19. Each CDR3 is given with its conserved first and last residue. The D gene is left open where the match is weak. Expanded clones get a size class; other rows say once, few or many, or leave the size out.

clone size	V gene	J gene	D gene	CDR3 DNA	CDR3 protein
-	TRBV27	TRBJ2-7	TRBD2	TGTGCCAGCAGTCCCGGGACTAGCGGGACCCACGAGCAGTACTTC	CASSPGTSGTHEQYF
-	TRBV30	TRBJ2-5	-	TGTGCCTGGACTCGTGGGGGGCAAGAGACCCAGTACTTC	CAWTRGGQETQYF
-	TRBV5-8	TRBJ1-1	-	TGTGCCAGCAGCTTAAAGGAGTACACTGAAGCTTTCTTT	CASSLKEYTEAFF
-	TRBV2	TRBJ1-3	-	TGTGCCAGCAGTGAAATGAGCTCTGGAAACACCATATATTTT	CASSEMSSGNTIYF
few	TRBV12-3/TRBV12-4	TRBJ1-1	-	TGTGCCAGCACGGAGGGAGGTATTACTGAAGCTTTCTTT	CASTEGGITEAFF
-	TRBV11-2	TRBJ2-1	TRBD2	TGTGCCAGCAGCTTAGATCTAGCGGGAGAGGGGAAGCAGTTCTTC	CASSLDLAGEGKQFF
-	TRBV28	TRBJ2-3	-	TGTGCCAGCAGTTTCCAGCGGTTGTGGCAGTATTTT	CASSFQRLWQYF
-	TRBV19	TRBJ2-3	TRBD2	TGTGCCAGTACGGCAGGGAGGGCAGATACGCAGTATTTT	CASTAGRADTQYF
-	TRBV4-2	TRBJ2-1	TRBD1	TGTGCCAGCAGCCAAGGAGACAGGGCGGACAATGAGCAGTTCTTC	CASSQGDRADNEQFF
-	TRBV27	TRBJ1-1	-	TGTGCCAGCAGATGGGCTATGAACACTGAAGCTTTCTTT	CASRWAMNTEAFF
-	TRBV9	TRBJ2-3	TRBD1	TGTGCCAGCAGCGTCCATCCGGGACAGGGGGCGGATACGCAGTATTTT	CASSVHPGQGADTQYF
-	TRBV19	TRBJ1-2	-	TGTGCCAGTAGTATAGTGCAGCGTATTAACTATGGCTACACCTTC	CASSIVQRINYGYTF
-	TRBV6-4	TRBJ2-1	TRBD2	TGTGCCAGCAGTGAAACTAGCGGGGACTACAATGAGCAGTTCTTC	CASSETSGDYNEQFF
-	TRBV7-3	TRBJ2-1	TRBD2	TGTGCCAGCAGCCCCCGGAGCGGGAGGAACTACAATGAGCAGTTCTTC	CASSPRSGRNYNEQFF
once	TRBV6-1	TRBJ2-5	-	TGTGCCAGCAGTGATGGAGGCGGGGCGGAGACCCAGTACTTC	CASSDGGGAETQYF
-	TRBV10-2	TRBJ1-1	-	TGCGCCAGCAGTGAAGTTCAGGGGCTAGGGACTGAAGCTTTCTTT	CASSEVQGLGTEAFF
-	TRBV11-3	TRBJ2-7	-	TGTGCCAGCAGCTTAGGGACGAGGGACGAGCAGTACTTC	CASSLGTRDEQYF
-	TRBV11-2	TRBJ2-7	-	TGTGCCAGCAGCCCTTCCTACGAGCAGTACTTC	CASSPSYEQYF
-	TRBV5-4	TRBJ2-7	-	TGTGCCAGCAGCCACAGTTGGGGCGCTTCCTACGAGCAGTACTTC	CASSHSWGASYEQYF
-	TRBV3-1/TRBV3-2	TRBJ2-4	-	TGTGCCAGCAGCGACAGTTGGTACATTCAGTACTTC	CASSDSWYIQYF
-	TRBV5-4	TRBJ2-4	-	TGTGCCAGCAGCTCCTCAGCAGGTGGGAACATTCAGTACTTC	CASSSSAGGNIQYF
-	TRBV3-1/TRBV3-2	TRBJ1-1	-	TGTGCCAGCAGCCCTCGCATCGGCGGAGCTTTCTTT	CASSPRIGGAFF
-	TRBV30	TRBJ1-1	-	TGTGCCTGGGACGCGGCGAACACTGAAGCTTTCTTT	CAWDAANTEAFF
-	TRBV30	TRBJ1-2	-	TGTGCCTGGAGTCGAGGGGGTTTGATCTATGGCTACACCTTC	CAWSRGGLIYGYTF
-	TRBV4-2	TRBJ1-2	-	TGTGCCAGCAGCCAAGATGGAACGGACGGGGATGGTTGCTACACCTTC	CASSQDGTDGDGCYTF
-	TRBV10-3	TRBJ2-7	-	TGTGCCATCAGTGTGACAGAGCACTACGAGCAGTACTTC	CAISVTEHYEQYF
-	TRBV6-6	TRBJ2-7	TRBD1	TGTGCCAGCAGTTACTCGGATGGGACAGGGGGCGACGAGCAGTACTTC	CASSYSDGTGGDEQYF
-	TRBV5-6	TRBJ1-2	-	TGTGCCAGCAGCTTGTGGGCGTCGAACTATGGCTACACCTTC	CASSLWASNYGYTF
-	TRBV27	TRBJ1-3	-	TGTGCCAGCAGACCACAGCCGGCGGGAAACACCATATATTTT	CASRPQPAGNTIYF
-	TRBV7-8	TRBJ1-3	-	TGTGCCAGCAGCTTACCATCCGCAGCTGGAAACACCATATATTTT	CASSLPSAAGNTIYF
-	TRBV12-3/TRBV12-4	TRBJ2-1	TRBD2	TGTGCCTGTGGGTGGGAGGGGTACAATGAGCAGTTCTTC	CACGWEGYNEQFF
-	TRBV5-4	TRBJ1-4	TRBD1	TGTGCCAGCAGCCCGGGACAGGGGGCAACTAATGAAAAACTGTTTTTT	CASSPGQGATNEKLFF
once	TRBV6-6	TRBJ2-7	-	TGTGCCAGCAGTTACTCGAGCAGGTCTGGGTACGAGCAGTACTTC	CASSYSSRSGYEQYF
-	TRBV6-1	TRBJ2-1	TRBD2	TGTGCCAGCAGTGAACGGTTAGCGGGGGGTGGTGAGCAGTTCTTC	CASSERLAGGGEQFF
once	TRBV2	TRBJ1-2	-	TGTGCCAGCAGTTCCGATTTACAGGATGGCTACACCTTC	CASSSDLQDGYTF
-	TRBV28	TRBJ1-6	-	TGTGCCAGCAGTAGGGGACTGATTAATTCACCCCTCCACTTT	CASSRGLINSPLHF
-	TRBV5-1	TRBJ1-2	-	TGCGCCAGCGCCGTTCGGGGTTACTATGGCTACACCTTC	CASAVRGYYGYTF
-	TRBV6-5	TRBJ1-6	-	TGTGCCAGCAGTCCCGACGGGGGATCACCCCTCCACTTT	CASSPDGGSPLHF
-	TRBV3-1/TRBV3-2	TRBJ1-6	-	TGTGCCAGCAGCCAAGCGCAGGGGCTTTCACCCCTCCACTTT	CASSQAQGLSPLHF
-	TRBV5-5	TRBJ2-3	TRBD2	TGTGCCAGCAGCCAGGGACTAGCGGGAGTTCTGAATACGCAGTATTTT	CASSQGLAGVLNTQYF
-	TRBV7-9	TRBJ2-7	-	TGTGCCAGCAGCTGGCTCCAGGGTAACGAGCAGTACTTC	CASSWLQGNEQYF
once	TRBV19	TRBJ1-5	-	TGTGCCAGTAGTCCGCCCGGGGGGTTTAGCAATCAGCCCCAGCATTTT	CASSPPGGFSNQPQHF
-	TRBV7-8	TRBJ2-3	TRBD2	TGTGCCAGCAGCTTATGGCTAGCGGGAGACACAGATACGCAGTATTTT	CASSLWLAGDTDTQYF
-	TRBV30	TRBJ2-3	TRBD2	TGTGCCTGGTCTCTAGCGGGGGGCACAGATACGCAGTATTTT	CAWSLAGGTDTQYF
-	TRBV14	TRBJ1-1	-	TGTGCCAGCAGCCTTGCAGGGTCCACTGAAGCTTTCTTT	CASSLAGSTEAFF
-	TRBV9	TRBJ1-2	-	TGTGCCAGCAGCCTATATCAGGGGTCTGGCTACACCTTC	CASSLYQGSGYTF
-	TRBV23-1	TRBJ2-6	-	TGCGCCAGCAGTCAAAGGCGGACACGGTCATCTGGGGCCAACGTCCTGACTTTC	CASSQRRTRSSGANVLTF
-	TRBV5-1	TRBJ2-7	TRBD2	TGCGCCAGCAGCTTGGCCTCGGGGAGGGACGAGCAGTACTTC	CASSLASGRDEQYF
-	TRBV7-2	TRBJ2-7	TRBD1	TGTGCCAGCAGCTGGGGGACAGGGAAAATTTACGAGCAGTACTTC	CASSWGTGKIYEQYF
-	TRBV19	TRBJ2-3	TRBD2	TGTGCCAGTAGTAGGGTGGGACTAAACACAGATACGCAGTATTTT	CASSRVGLNTDTQYF
-	TRBV30	TRBJ1-5	-	TGTGCCGGAGGACAGTCCCTAAATCAGCCCCAGCATTTT	CAGGQSLNQPQHF
-	TRBV27	TRBJ2-1	TRBD2	TGTGCCAGCGGGGGGGTCCGTTCTCGGGAGCAGTTCTTC	CASGGVRSREQFF
-	TRBV19	TRBJ1-2	-	TGTGCCAGTAGTATCTCTACAGCCCGCTATGGCTACACCTTC	CASSISTARYGYTF
-	TRBV25-1	TRBJ2-2	TRBD1	TGTGCCAGCAGTGTGACGACCGGGACAGCGATCACCGGGGAGCTGTTTTTT	CASSVTTGTAITGELFF
-	TRBV9	TRBJ1-5	TRBD1	TGTGCCAGCAGACACCAGGACAGGGGATTTCCTTTCATCCAGCCCCAGCATTTT	CASRHQDRGFPFIQPQHF
-	TRBV7-9	TRBJ2-5	-	TGTGCCAGCAGCTTAGTGTCGGAGACCCAGTACTTC	CASSLVSETQYF
-	TRBV11-2	TRBJ2-7	TRBD1	TGTGCCAGCAGCTTTATTAGGACAGGGGGCTACGAGCAGTACTTC	CASSFIRTGGYEQYF
-	TRBV2	TRBJ2-1	-	TGTGCCAGCAGTGAAGACGGCCTAGCGTCCGGTGAGCAGTTCTTC	CASSEDGLASGEQFF
-	TRBV19	TRBJ1-1	-	TGTGCCAGTAGTATATATAATGGATTGCGGGATGAAGCTTTCTTT	CASSIYNGLRDEAFF